The clone carrying this T cell receptor (beta chain) was picked up a small number of times. Its antigen is not identified. This CDR3 spans 17 amino acids. The germline CDR1 and CDR2 sequences are LNHNV and YYDKDF (reference sequence). Trimming cost V 1 base and J 0 bases, with 13 bases left between them. The data derive from a study of T-cell memory formation after mild COVID-19. MiXCR, applied by TCRdb to the 5' RACE reads, yields one record per CDR3 protein. The sample holds some 100,000 distinct CDR3 sequences, 11% seen once. Study observations and caveats: The appearance of some responding clones in pre-infection memory suggested that cross-reactive memory joined. Contracting CD4+ clones lay largely in CM and EM, with CD8+ ones residing in EMRA.

The chain joins TRBV15 to TRBJ1-5; a possible D gene is TRBD1 (5 bases). Sequencing input: PBMCs or a T cell subset sorted from them (not recorded which). This receptor was taken from a man between 18 and 29 years old who had mild COVID-19 (a few samples of this study predate the infection). Cell type and time point are not known. The CDR3 region is CATSRALGGVSNQPQHF. The CDR3 bases are TGTGCCACCAGCAGAGCCTTGGGGGGGGTTAGCAATCAGCCCCAGCATTTT. Supplemented by reference TRBV15 and TRBJ1-5, the full variable domain reads DAMVIQNPRYQVTQFGKPVTLSCSQTLNHNVMYWYQQKSSQAPKLLFHYYDKDFNNEADTPDNFQSRRPNTSFCFLDIRSPGLGDTAMYLCATSRALGGVSNQPQHFGDGTRLSIL.